This T cell receptor (beta chain) was sequenced during a study of T cell clonotyping in hematopoietic cell transplantation. Study results and limitations: At the given depth, recipient repertoires were over 95% de novo clonotypes. No sorting was done, leaving CD4 and CD8 contributions mixed.

TCRdb's table, derived via immunoSEQ multiplex PCR, lists solely in-frame clones and lacks some. This sample has about 36,000 clones, with approximately 88% found just once. Germline assignment: CDR1 MNHEY and CDR2 SVGAGI. The V gene end was trimmed by 5 bases and the J gene end by 2 bases; junction bases not matched to a gene: 5. The CDR3 totals 15 residues. With respect to this clone: Its target is unknown.

The clonotype comes from a woman in her forties in good health. Some clones in this sample may be carry-over from other donors' samples. This chain links TRBV6-5 with TRBJ2-2, with 7 nucleotides matching TRBD1. Sequenced input: peripheral blood mononuclear cells. CDR3 in amino acids: CASSRTGANTGELFF. Written as DNA, the CDR3 is TGTGCCAGCAGTCGTACAGGGGCCAACACCGGGGAGCTGTTTTTT.